This paragraph reports one T cell receptor (beta chain). The sample is drawn from a study of control samples from healthy donors and cancer patients. V shed 4 bases, J shed 7 bases, and the junction held 4 bases outside the gene matches. The CDR3 spans 13 residues. Some clones are missing from TCRdb's copy, which holds only in-frame ones; the method was immunoSEQ multiplex PCR. This sample has some 140,000 clones, with about nine tenths found just once. The source is a young man in good health. Sequencing input: blood. The V call is TRBV12-3 or TRBV12-4, the J call TRBJ1-1, with 9 positions matching TRBD1. The CDR3 nucleotides read TGTGCCAGCAGTTCGGGACAGGGCGGTGAAGCTTTCTTT. Amino acids: CASSSGQGGEAFF.